The present T cell receptor beta chain was sequenced within a study of T cell responses to AZD1222 COVID-19 vaccine. Second-dose intervals near 4 or 12 weeks were combined. Whole-study results and caveats: Spike-wide vaccine-associated CD4 TCRs dominated at 160-218 and 743-854. Repertoire sampling was restricted to post-peak T cell response timepoints.

Worth noting for this clone: Its antigen is not identified.

Using immunoSEQ multiplex PCR, the repertoire was profiled, and TCRdb retains in-frame clones only, with some absent. This sample has about 160,000 clones, with 92% found just once. In germline, CDR1 is SNHLY, CDR2 FYNNEI. V trimming: 2 bases; J trimming: 3 bases; junction bases outside the gene matches: 5. The CDR3 has 15 amino acids. The clonotype was recovered from an adult who received the AZD1222 COVID-19 vaccine. The rearrangement joins TRBV2 to TRBJ1-1, with 8 bases lining up with TRBD1. The material sequenced was peripheral blood, taken 28 days after the second AZD1222 dose. The CDR3 coding sequence is TGTGCCAGCAGTGAACTGGGACAGGAGTACACTGAAGCTTTCTTT. Protein: CASSELGQEYTEAFF.